The 27 T cell receptor beta chains below all came from one sample that was sequenced in a study of T-cell memory formation after mild COVID-19 (dated by TCRdb to 2020 to 2023). The library was made by 5' RACE. The listed sequencing device is Illumina NovaSeq 6000. The public reads were quality trimmed at Q25 with fastp and then assembled into clones with MiXCR by TCRdb, keeping productive beta chains. Rows merge per CDR3 protein into single entries with the most common DNA and genes. This sample gives tens of thousands of distinct CDR3 sequences in total; about 15% of them show up just once. Roughly two fifths of the sample is held by the ten biggest clonotypes. Sequenced sample: PBMCs or a T cell subset sorted from them (not recorded which). These receptors came from a man between 18 and 29 years old who had mild COVID-19 (a few samples of this study predate the infection). The sample titles of this study are shuffled in the database, so cell type and time point are left out; the donor was told from shared clones.

The chain recombines TRBV7-3 with TRBJ2-5; perhaps TRBD2 as D (6 bases). Trimming pared 2 bases from V and 5 bases from J, leaving 15 bases between. This CDR3 contains 15 residues. Germline V gene data show CDR1 as SGHTA and CDR2 as FQGTGA. Written as DNA, the CDR3 is TGTGCCAGCAGCTTAGTTCCCAGCGGGCCGGAGACCCAGTACTTC. Translating gives CASSLVPSGPETQYF.

The chain combines TRBV7-2 with TRBJ2-1; D tentatively fits TRBD1 or TRBD2 (6 bases each). In germline, CDR1 is SGHTA, CDR2 FQGNSA. This CDR3 is built from 13 residues. V was shortened by 1 base and J by 10 bases, with 11 bases between the two germline ends. CDR3 amino acids: CASSLVGGREQFF. In DNA, the CDR3 is TGTGCCAGCAGCTTAGTGGGGGGCAGGGAGCAGTTCTTC.

This clonotype was counted between two and nine times. The rearrangement links TRBV4-3 to TRBJ1-3; TRBD1 matches at 12 bases. J gave up 5 bases and V 3 bases, and 5 bases lay outside the gene matches. This CDR3 has 16 amino acids. Germline CDR1 reads LGHNA; CDR2 reads YSLEER. DNA for the CDR3: TGCGCCAGCAGCCAGGGGGACAGGGGGCTTAGAAACACCATATATTTT. This codes for CASSQGDRGLRNTIYF.

The chain uses TRBV5-1 and TRBJ2-3; 8 nucleotides match TRBD2. The germline V gene has CDR1 SGHRS and CDR2 YFSETQ. This CDR3 is built from 17 residues. After removal of 1 base from V and 4 bases from J, the junction contained 11 bases not matched to a gene. The CDR3 loop is CASSLLWTSNWADTQYF. Written as DNA, the CDR3 is TGCGCCAGCAGCTTGTTGTGGACTAGCAATTGGGCAGATACGCAGTATTTT.

This chain uses TRBV7-2 with TRBJ2-7, with D perhaps TRBD1 (5 bases). The CDR3 covers 14 residues. The germline V gene encodes CDR1 SGHTA and CDR2 FQGNSA. V was trimmed by 2 bases and J by 6 bases, leaving 14 bases between them. CDR3 coding DNA: TGTGCCAGCAGCTTATATCCAGGGCACCCCGAGCAGTACGTC. Translation gives CASSLYPGHPEQYV.

V gene TRBV7-8 combines with J gene TRBJ1-5, with D possibly TRBD1 on 5 matching bases. This CDR3 is built from 15 residues. CDR1 is SGHVS, CDR2 FQNEAQ, per germline. Deletions cut 6 bases from V and 4 bases from J, with 16 bases between. The CDR3 region is CASRPGHSDNQPQHF. The CDR3 DNA reads as TGTGCCAGCAGACCCGGACACAGCGATAATCAGCCCCAGCATTTT.

Relative to its sample, this clonotype is large (0.1 to 1%). The chain employs TRBV5-5 and TRBJ1-5; D might be TRBD1 (5 bases). V was clipped by 2 bases and J by 9 bases, with 18 bases between them. Germline V gene sequence: CDR1 SGHKS, CDR2 YYEKEE (reference sequence). The CDR3 length is 15 residues. CDR3 protein: CASSLYRDSPRPQHF. The DNA for the CDR3 is TGTGCCAGCAGCTTATACCGGGACTCCCCCAGGCCCCAGCATTTT.

The chain recombines TRBV4-1 with TRBJ2-5; D perhaps matches TRBD1 (6 bases). Germline V gene sequence: CDR1 MGHRA, CDR2 YSYEKL. Trimming took 4 bases from V and 1 from J, leaving 10 bases between them. The CDR3 extends over 14 amino acids. The CDR3 region is CASSPGQTQETQYF. Here the CDR3 DNA reads TGCGCCAGCAGCCCCGGACAGACCCAAGAGACCCAGTACTTC.

This clonotype was counted between two and nine times. V is TRBV4-2 and J is TRBJ2-3, with D hard to call. Trimming removed 1 base from V and 3 bases from J, with 2 bases in between. Germline V gene sequence: CDR1 LGHNA, CDR2 YNFKEQ. The CDR3 contains 12 residues. CDR3 sequence: CASSQATDTQYF. DNA for the CDR3: TGTGCCAGCAGCCAAGCGACAGATACGCAGTATTTT.

The chain uses TRBV18 and TRBJ2-7; D is unclear. Per germline, CDR1 KGHSH and CDR2 LQKENI. CDR3 length equals 15 residues. With 2 bases removed from V and 4 bases from J, the gap between germline ends came to 15 bases. The CDR3 DNA follows: TGTGCCAGCTCACCAGAATCTAGTGCCCTTTACGAGCAGTACGTC. The encoded protein is CASSPESSALYEQYV.

The chain uses TRBV19 and TRBJ2-1; 8 bases map to TRBD1. J was trimmed by 6 bases and V by 3 bases; bases with no gene match: 10. Germline V lookup: CDR1 LNHDA, CDR2 SQIVND (reference sequence). This CDR3 contains 16 residues. The CDR3 DNA reads TGTGCCAGTAGTATGGTGGGGCAGGGGGCGCCCAATGAGCAGTTCTTC. The encoded protein is CASSMVGQGAPNEQFF.

This clonotype was found a few times. The chain recombines TRBV11-2 with TRBJ2-3; no clear D gene. This CDR3 is built from 12 residues. Looked up from germline, CDR1 is SGHAT and CDR2 is FQNNGV. V gave up 5 bases and J gave up 6 bases, with 9 bases separating them. This CDR3 reads CASSPDPDTQYF. Here the CDR3 DNA reads TGTGCCAGCAGCCCTGACCCCGATACGCAGTATTTT.

The genes are TRBV13 and TRBJ2-7, with 10 nucleotides matching TRBD1. The CDR3 extends over 17 amino acids. V was clipped by 5 bases and J by 3 bases; unmatched bases: 13. Looked up from germline, CDR1 is PRHDT and CDR2 is FYEKMQ (reference sequence). The CDR3 bases are TGTGCCAGCAGCCCCCCCCGGACAGGGGGATTAGGCTACGAGCAGTACTTC. Translated: CASSPPRTGGLGYEQYF. The whole variable domain, filled in from reference TRBV13 and TRBJ2-7, reads AAGVIQSPRHLIKEKRETATLKCYPIPRHDTVYWYQQGPGQDPQFLISFYEKMQSDKGSIPDRFSAQQFSDYHSELNMSSLELGDSALYFCASSPPRTGGLGYEQYFGPGTRLTVT.

The chain recombines TRBV19 with TRBJ1-1; D possibly corresponds to TRBD1 (6 bases). The CDR3 is 14 residues long. Looked up from germline, CDR1 is LNHDA and CDR2 is SQIVND (reference sequence). With 7 bases removed from V and 1 base from J, the gap between germline ends came to 13 bases. This chain's CDR3 is CASTHRAGNTEAFF. The CDR3 nucleotides are TGTGCCAGTACCCACAGGGCGGGGAACACTGAAGCTTTCTTT. Full variable domain (remainder filled in from reference TRBV19 and TRBJ1-1): DGGITQSPKYLFRKEGQNVTLSCEQNLNHDAMYWYRQDPGQGLRLIYYSQIVNDFQKGDIAEGYSVSREKKESFPLTVTSAQKNPTAFYLCASTHRAGNTEAFFGQGTRLTVV.

The chain carries TRBV6-6 and TRBJ2-7; D possibly matches TRBD1 or TRBD2 (5 bases each). The CDR3 is 11 amino acids. Trimming removed 1 base at V and 10 bases at J, with 8 bases between. Germline lookup yields CDR1 MNHNY and CDR2 SVGAGI (reference sequence). CDR3 in amino acids: CASSYLGDQYF. Written as DNA, the CDR3 is TGTGCCAGCAGTTACTTGGGGGATCAGTACTTC.

This chain uses TRBV27 with TRBJ2-7; TRBD1 agrees at 8 bases. This CDR3 spans 14 amino acids. Trimming took 2 bases from V and 5 from J; bases not matched to a gene: 5. From germline, CDR1 is MNHEY and CDR2 SMNVEV (reference sequence). The CDR3 here is CASSLLDRGDEQYF. The CDR3 bases are TGTGCCAGCAGTTTACTCGACAGGGGAGACGAGCAGTACTTC.

This chain joins TRBV19 and TRBJ2-1; D assignment may be TRBD1 or TRBD2 (5 bases each). Germline V lookup: CDR1 LNHDA, CDR2 SQIVND (reference sequence). The germline V and J ends were trimmed by 6 bases and 7 bases, with 10 bases remaining between them. The CDR3 is made up of 12 amino acids. The CDR3 loop is CASRAGTNEQFF. The CDR3 nucleotides read TGTGCCAGTAGGGCAGGGACGAATGAGCAGTTCTTC.

In this sample, this clonotype turned up many times. The chain combines TRBV4-1 with TRBJ1-1, with unresolved D. The V end lost 1 base, the J end lost 1 base, and 7 bases lay between the germline ends. CDR1 MGHRA and CDR2 YSYEKL come from the germline V gene. The CDR3 is 14 residues long. CDR3 nucleotides: TGCGCCAGCAGCCAAGGGGTCGGGAACACTGAAGCTTTCTTT. This sequence encodes CASSQGVGNTEAFF.

The chain employs TRBV7-9 and TRBJ1-6; 7 bases match TRBD1. Germline trimming cut 4 bases from V and 6 bases from J; bases unmatched to any gene: 3. Germline assignment: CDR1 SEHNR and CDR2 FQNEAQ (reference sequence). The CDR3 is 14 amino acids. CDR3 sequence: CASSSTGTNSPLHF. CDR3 nucleotides: TGTGCCAGCAGCTCGACAGGGACTAATTCACCCCTCCACTTT.

This clonotype has just a few counts. The J gene is TRBJ2-5, the V gene TRBV18; possible D gene TRBD2, 6 bases. Germline CDR1 and CDR2: KGHSH and LQKENI. The CDR3 covers 14 residues. Trimming pared 3 bases from V and 3 bases from J, leaving 11 bases between. DNA of the CDR3: TGTGCCAGCTCACCCAGGCGGGATGAAGAGACCCAGTACTTC. Protein: CASSPRRDEETQYF.

The chain couples TRBV4-2 to TRBJ1-1, with 9 bases matching TRBD1. The CDR3 totals 13 residues. Germline trimming cut 7 bases from V and 5 bases from J; bases unmatched to any gene: 5. In germline, CDR1 is LGHNA, CDR2 YNFKEQ. The CDR3, as DNA: TGTGCCAGCACAGGGACAGGGCAAACTGAAGCTTTCTTT. It codes for CASTGTGQTEAFF.

For this clonotype: Being one base from a much bigger clone, this may be a read error. This chain links TRBV29-1 with TRBJ2-5; D ambiguous. Trimming shortened V by 0 bases and J by 4 bases, and 15 bases separated the two germline ends. Germline CDR1 SQVTM, CDR2 ANQGSEA. The CDR3 totals 15 residues. CDR3 in amino acids: CSVEDFVYSPETQYF. Written as DNA, the CDR3 is TGCAGCGTTGAAGACTTTGTCTACAGCCCAGAGACCCAGTACTTC.

V gene TRBV28 combines with J gene TRBJ2-7; the D gene is possibly TRBD1 (6 bases). This CDR3 region has 14 residues. Trimming pared 2 bases from V and 4 bases from J, leaving 12 bases between. CDR1 and CDR2 from the germline V gene are MDHEN and SYDVKM. The CDR3: CASSLGRGHYEQYV. DNA for the CDR3: TGTGCCAGCAGTTTAGGCAGGGGTCATTACGAGCAGTACGTC.

There are a few counts of this clonotype. The V and J genes are TRBV7-3 and TRBJ1-1; D is undetermined. V lost 0 bases, J lost 0 bases, and 14 bases lay in between. The CDR3 is 17 amino acids. Per the germline V gene, CDR1 is SGHTA and CDR2 is FQGTGA. Written as DNA, the CDR3 is TGTGCCAGCAGCTTAACCCCGGCCAGAACACTGAACACTGAAGCTTTCTTT. As protein: CASSLTPARTLNTEAFF.

This clonotype was detected a few times. The chain employs TRBV7-6 and TRBJ2-1; the match to TRBD1 covers 9 bases. CDR1 and CDR2 from the germline V gene are SGHVS and FNYEAQ. V gave up 1 base and J gave up 6 bases; unmatched junction bases: 4. The CDR3 totals 15 residues. CDR3 sequence reads: CASSLGDRGFNEQFF. The CDR3 DNA sequence: TGTGCCAGCAGCTTAGGAGACAGGGGGTTCAATGAGCAGTTCTTC.

This sequence joins TRBV25-1 and TRBJ2-3; TRBD1 aligns across 8 bases. The CDR3 consists of 16 residues. The germline V gene has CDR1 MGHDK and CDR2 SYGVNS. V was clipped by 1 base and J by 5 bases; unmatched bases: 8. The CDR3 bases are TGTGCCAGCAGTGAATGGCGGCAGGGGGCTGTAGATACGCAGTATTTT. Protein: CASSEWRQGAVDTQYF.

In its sample, this clonotype was seen a few times. The J gene is TRBJ1-5, the V gene TRBV4-1, with 8 bases that match TRBD1. J gave up 1 base and V 4 bases, and 3 bases lay outside the gene matches. The CDR3 contains 15 residues. CDR1 and CDR2 from the germline V gene are MGHRA and YSYEKL. The CDR3 reads CASSPQGASNQPQHF. The CDR3 nucleotides are TGCGCCAGCAGCCCCCAGGGGGCGAGCAATCAGCCCCAGCATTTT.